Sequencing of this T cell receptor beta chain was carried out in a study of shared clonotypes between healthy human individuals. Only CD45RO-negative cells positively selected for CCR7 counted as naive CD8 cells, so terminally differentiated effector memory CD45RA+ cells were excluded. The ends were cut back, 3 bases at V and 6 bases at J, with 10 bases in the middle. Per germline, CDR1 SGDLS and CDR2 YYNGEE. The CDR3 spans 13 residues. The assay was immunoSEQ multiplex PCR, and TCRdb's table has in-frame clones only and misses some. The sample has hundreds of thousands of clones, approximately 96% seen once.

The clonotype comes from a woman aged 25 to 39 in good health. Sample: naive CD8+ T cells sorted from blood. The chain links TRBV9 to TRBJ2-1, with D possibly TRBD1 on 6 matching bases. In nucleotides, the CDR3 is TGTGCCAGCAGCGCCCCACAGGGCAATGAGCAGTTCTTC. It specifies CASSAPQGNEQFF.